This TCR beta chain comes out of a study of PD-L1 blockade in urothelial cancer. Study at large: Men with urothelial cancer arising in the bladder made up about 85% of the roughly 29 patients. The median number of T cells present in blood samples was about 130,000. At 3 weeks (second dose) and 6 weeks after starting treatment, blood was analyzed.

The CDR3 consists of 19 residues. V dropped 4 bases and J dropped 6; count of bases not matched to a gene: 21. Germline lookup yields CDR1 LGHNA and CDR2 YSLEER. Patients each gave 1 to 8 samples, pretreatment and on-treatment. Method: immunoSEQ multiplex PCR; TCRdb's copy keeps in-frame clones and lacks some. The sample has some 41,000 clones, 70% to 90% seen once. The source of this sequence is an older man with urothelial cancer. The sequences come from PBMCs, collected around atezolizumab (anti-PD-L1) treatment. This chain connects TRBV4-3 to TRBJ2-1, with 7 nucleotides matching TRBD1. The CDR3 DNA is TGCGCCAGCAGCCGATTATTAAGTATTGACAGGGTAAGGGGCAATGAGCAGTTCTTC. Protein product: CASSRLLSIDRVRGNEQFF.